The following is a T cell receptor (beta chain) sequence with its context. Sequencing templates came from extracted RNA that was reverse transcribed into cDNA. The table came from immunoSEQ multiplex PCR; TCRdb's copy has only in-frame clones and leaves some out. The sample lists some 170,000 clones, 40% to 65% occurring once. The V gene's germline CDR1 is SNHLY and CDR2 FYNNEI. This CDR3 is built from 13 residues. Trimming removed 4 bases at V and 0 bases at J, with 6 bases between. Treatment described: oral pan-JAK inhibitor, 5-10 mg twice daily. These data are taken from a study of CD8+ T cells in alopecia areata.

This rearrangement joins TRBV2 to TRBJ1-1, with D possibly being TRBD1 (5 bases). The material sequenced was CD8+ T cells sorted from blood, taken at week 24, from a patient treated with tofacitinib. The TCR was taken from a human donor with alopecia areata. CDR3 sequence reads: CASSAQVNTEAFF. The CDR3 nucleotides read TGTGCCAGCAGTGCACAGGTGAACACTGAAGCTTTCTTT.